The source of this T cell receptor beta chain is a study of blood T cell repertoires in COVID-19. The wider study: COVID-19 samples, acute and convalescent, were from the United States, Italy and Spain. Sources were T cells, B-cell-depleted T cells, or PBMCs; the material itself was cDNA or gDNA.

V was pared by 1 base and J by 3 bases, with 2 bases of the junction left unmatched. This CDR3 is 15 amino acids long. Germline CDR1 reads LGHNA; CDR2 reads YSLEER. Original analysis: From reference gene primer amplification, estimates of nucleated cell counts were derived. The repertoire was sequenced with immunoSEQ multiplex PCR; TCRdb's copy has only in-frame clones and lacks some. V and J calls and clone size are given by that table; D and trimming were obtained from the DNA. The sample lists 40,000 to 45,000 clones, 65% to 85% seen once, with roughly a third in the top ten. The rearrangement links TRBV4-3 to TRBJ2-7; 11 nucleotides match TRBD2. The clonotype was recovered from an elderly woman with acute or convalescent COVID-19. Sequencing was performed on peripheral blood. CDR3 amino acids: CASSQAGTSGYEQYF. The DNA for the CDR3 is TGCGCCAGCAGCCAAGCCGGGACTAGCGGCTACGAGCAGTACTTC.